The rows below give T cell receptor beta chains drawn from one sample of a study of shared clonotypes between healthy human individuals. Sequenced by immunoSEQ multiplex PCR; TCRdb stores in-frame clones only, minus some. The table records roughly 2,000,000 clones, approximately 95% of them present only once. The sequencing sample was made of naive CD8+ T cells sorted from blood. These receptors all come from a man between 18 and 29 years old in good health. Each CDR3 is given with its conserved first and last residue. D genes are given only for firm matches. Size is stated for part of the rows, as once, few or many counts, or as a class when the clone is expanded.

CDR3: CASSLAQGEDTEAFF
DNA: TGTGCCAGCAGCTTAGCACAGGGCGAGGACACTGAAGCTTTCTTT
J: TRBJ1-1
V: TRBV7-9
D: .
size: .

CDR3: CASSSLRGDVNEQFF
DNA: TGTGCCAGCAGCTCATTGCGGGGCGATGTCAATGAGCAGTTCTTC
J: TRBJ2-1
V: TRBV11-2
D: .
size: .

CDR3: CASSILLGTEAFF
DNA: TGTGCCAGCAGTATCCTACTGGGCACTGAAGCTTTCTTT
J: TRBJ1-1
V: TRBV28
D: .
size: .

CDR3: CASSESGEQFF
DNA: TGCGCCAGCAGTGAGAGCGGCGAGCAGTTCTTC
J: TRBJ2-1
V: TRBV10-2
D: .
size: .

CDR3: CASSPLAGRTDTQYF
DNA: TGTGCCAGCAGCCCCCTAGCGGGACGCACAGATACGCAGTATTTT
J: TRBJ2-3
V: TRBV9
D: TRBD2
size: .

CDR3: CASSFRGTSGETQYF
DNA: TGTGCCAGCAGCTTTCGGGGGACTAGCGGTGAGACCCAGTACTTC
J: TRBJ2-5
V: TRBV7-2
D: TRBD2
size: .

CDR3: CASSLVSALYEQYF
DNA: TGTGCCAGCAGTTTGGTGTCAGCGCTGTACGAGCAGTACTTC
J: TRBJ2-7
V: TRBV28
D: .
size: .

CDR3: CASSPGPGNEQFF
DNA: TGTGCCAGCAGCCCGGGACCGGGGAATGAGCAGTTCTTC
J: TRBJ2-1
V: TRBV14
D: .
size: once

CDR3: CASSWGQGNEQYF
DNA: TGTGCCAGCAGCTGGGGACAGGGAAACGAGCAGTACTTC
J: TRBJ2-7
V: TRBV7-8
D: TRBD1
size: .

CDR3: CASSLGQAATGELFF
DNA: TGTGCCAGCTCGCTCGGCCAGGCCGCCACCGGGGAGCTGTTTTTT
J: TRBJ2-2
V: TRBV27
D: .
size: .